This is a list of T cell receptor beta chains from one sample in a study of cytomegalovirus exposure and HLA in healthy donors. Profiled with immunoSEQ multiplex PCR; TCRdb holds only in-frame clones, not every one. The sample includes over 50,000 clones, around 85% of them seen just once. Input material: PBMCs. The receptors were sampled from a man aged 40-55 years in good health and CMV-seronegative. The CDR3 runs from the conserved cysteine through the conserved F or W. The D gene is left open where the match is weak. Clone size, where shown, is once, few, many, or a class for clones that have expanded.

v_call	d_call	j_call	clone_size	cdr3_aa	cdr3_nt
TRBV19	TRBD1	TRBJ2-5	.	CASNRKGGLETQYF	TGTGCCAGTAACAGAAAAGGGGGCTTGGAGACCCAGTACTTC
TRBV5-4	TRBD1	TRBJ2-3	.	CASSSGQGPDTHYF	TGTGCCAGCAGCTCAGGACAGGGGCCAGATACGCACTATTTT
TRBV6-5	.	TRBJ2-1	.	CASREQGPAYNEQFF	TGTGCCAGCAGGGAACAGGGACCTGCCTACAATGAGCAGTTCTTC
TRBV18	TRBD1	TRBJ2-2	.	CASSPWDRLYTGELFF	TGTGCCAGCTCACCCTGGGACAGACTCTACACCGGGGAGCTGTTTTTT
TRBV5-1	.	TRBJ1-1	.	CASTFAGTTGEAFF	TGCGCCAGCACCTTTGCCGGGACGACAGGTGAAGCTTTCTTT
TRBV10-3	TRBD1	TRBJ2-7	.	CAISEEGTGKRDYEQYF	TGTGCCATCAGTGAAGAGGGGACAGGGAAACGGGATTACGAGCAGTACTTC
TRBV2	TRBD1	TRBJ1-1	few	CASSHGGQVNTEAFF	TGTGCCAGCAGTCATGGGGGACAGGTGAACACTGAAGCTTTCTTT
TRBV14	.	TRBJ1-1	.	CASSQVAAEAFF	TGTGCCAGCAGCCAAGTTGCAGCTGAAGCTTTCTTT
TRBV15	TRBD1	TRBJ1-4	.	CATSRATGGGEKLFF	TGTGCCACCAGCAGAGCAACAGGGGGAGGCGAAAAACTGTTTTTT
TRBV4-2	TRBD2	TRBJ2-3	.	CASSRSTTSGRFSTDTQYF	TGTGCCAGCAGCCGGTCCACGACTAGCGGGAGATTTAGCACAGATACGCAGTATTTT
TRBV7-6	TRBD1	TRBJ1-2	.	CASSSGQGLYGYTF	TGTGCCAGCAGCTCCGGACAGGGCCTCTATGGCTACACCTTC
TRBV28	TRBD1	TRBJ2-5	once	CASSSRRQGNQETQYF	TGTGCCAGCAGTTCACGTCGACAGGGTAACCAAGAGACCCAGTACTTC
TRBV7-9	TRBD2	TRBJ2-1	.	CASSRGLAGIWDEQFF	TGTGCCAGCTCCCGAGGGCTAGCGGGGATATGGGATGAGCAGTTCTTC
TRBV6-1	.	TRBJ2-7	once	CASSGGGLPPYEQYF	TGTGCCAGCAGTGGTGGGGGGTTGCCCCCCTACGAGCAGTACTTC
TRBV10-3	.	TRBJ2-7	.	CAITNTRARPSYEQYF	TGTGCCATCACTAACACCAGGGCAAGACCTTCCTACGAGCAGTACTTC
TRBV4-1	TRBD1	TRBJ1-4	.	CASSQVTGTGREKLFF	TGCGCCAGCAGCCAAGTCACCGGGACAGGGAGGGAAAAACTGTTTTTT
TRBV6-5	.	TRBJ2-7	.	CASSSGSYEQYF	TGTGCCAGCAGTTCTGGGAGCTACGAGCAGTACTTC
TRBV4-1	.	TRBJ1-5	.	CASSQLQGFQPQHF	TGCGCCAGCAGCCAATTACAGGGTTTTCAGCCCCAGCATTTT
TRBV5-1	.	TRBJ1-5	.	CASTSVINQPQHF	TGCGCCAGCACGTCGGTGATCAATCAGCCCCAGCATTTT
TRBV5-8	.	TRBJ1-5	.	CASRNPRDSNQPQHF	TGTGCCAGCAGGAACCCCCGGGATAGCAATCAGCCCCAGCATTTT
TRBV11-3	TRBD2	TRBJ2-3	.	CASSRRTSGGASTDTQYF	TGTGCCAGCAGCCGTAGGACTAGCGGGGGTGCTAGCACAGATACGCAGTATTTT
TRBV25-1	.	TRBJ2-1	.	CASSVPHGVFHNEQFF	TGTGCCAGCAGTGTTCCCCACGGGGTTTTCCACAATGAGCAGTTCTTC
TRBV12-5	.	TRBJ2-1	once	CASGRGQNNEQFF	TGTGCTAGTGGCCGTGGACAGAACAATGAGCAGTTCTTC
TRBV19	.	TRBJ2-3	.	CASSMTDTDTQYF	TGTGCCAGTAGTATGACAGACACAGATACGCAGTATTTT
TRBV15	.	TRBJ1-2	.	CATSREAGANYGYTF	TGTGCCACCAGCAGGGAGGCAGGAGCTAACTATGGCTACACCTTC
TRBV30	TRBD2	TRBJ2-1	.	CAWSVRGVLLAGSEQFF	TGTGCCTGGAGTGTACGGGGGGTATTACTAGCGGGGTCTGAGCAGTTCTTC
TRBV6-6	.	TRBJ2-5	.	CASSYVDYSEAQYF	TGTGCCAGCAGTTACGTGGACTATTCAGAGGCCCAGTACTTC